Included here is one TCR beta chain sequence, with context. Antigen unknown. The entry originates in a study of a mutant IDH1 vaccine in newly diagnosed glioma. General study findings and limits: Pseudoprogression seemingly bore no relation to changes in top peripheral T cell clonotypes.

This CDR3 is built from 15 residues. V dropped 0 bases and J dropped 4 bases, with 10 bases sitting between them. Per the germline V gene, CDR1 is LGHNA and CDR2 is YSLEER. As for time point: week 11, during vaccination. What each vaccine dose contained was 300 ug of mutant IDH1 20-mer peptide, accompanied by topical imiquimod. Sequencing was performed with immunoSEQ multiplex PCR; in TCRdb, only in-frame clones are kept and a portion is missing. The sample includes 25,000 to 35,000 clones, roughly 90% of them seen just once. V is TRBV4-3 and J is TRBJ2-1; tentative D call: TRBD2 (6 bases). The clonotype comes from a man between 18 and 29 years old with glioma. Specimen: PBMCs, collected from a glioma patient whose treatment included an IDH1 peptide vaccine. Written as DNA, the CDR3 is TGCGCCAGCAGCCAAGATCGGGAGCAGTACAATGAGCAGTTCTTC. It is translated as CASSQDREQYNEQFF.